The subject of this entry is one TCR beta chain. This clonotype turned up a few times. Its antigen is still unknown. No much larger clone is present one base from it, and per-base qualities are unavailable. Sequencing used an Illumina NovaSeq 6000. cDNA libraries for TCRalpha and TCRbeta were prepared by 5'RACE using constant-segment primers, with sample barcodes and unique molecular identifiers added. RNA was extracted from every sample with Trizol reagent. Library amplification was performed in two PCR steps, and a second sample barcode and Illumina TruSeq adapters were introduced in the second step. Sequencing of libraries was performed on an Illumina NovaSeq with 2 x 150 bp paired-end reads. Per the authors' processing: The reads were demultiplexed and collapsed into UMI-guided consensus sequences using migec v1.2.7. With mixcr v2.1.11, UMI consensuses were aligned to TRA and TRB V and J templates and assembled into clonotypes. Expanded or contracted clonotypes were those called significant by both edgeR and NoisET, with noise models trained on biological replicates. For edgeR calls, the thresholds were a false discovery rate-adjusted p below 0.01 and a log2 fold-change of 1. As an exploratory analysis of dynamics, max-normalized trajectories of the 1000 most abundant clonotypes were examined with PCA combined with hierarchical clustering. Separately sequenced CD4+ and CD8+ repertoires were used to assign the CD4 or CD8 phenotype of responding clones. TCRdb reran the public reads through fastp at Q25 and MiXCR, keeping productive beta chains. Rows are unified per CDR3 protein, each entry keeping the most common DNA and genes. The V and J calls and clone size are TCRdb's, not the authors'. The sample contains about 420,000 distinct CDR3 sequences, 23% of them found a single time. The top ten hold about an eighth of the sample.

These data are taken from a study of T-cell memory formation after mild COVID-19 (dated by TCRdb to about 2021). Describing the broader study: Most TCR sequence clusters were specific to one of the two donors. T-cell clones expanding and contracting after mild COVID-19 in a couple of donors were tracked by longitudinal TCRalpha and TCRbeta repertoire sequencing. The cohort comprised two young, previously healthy adult volunteers, one female and one male.

The study at large found these results: Contracting CD4+ clones appeared mostly in the CM and EM memory subsets, whereas CD8+ clones were enriched in EMRA. Some responding clones were detected in pre-infection memory, which suggested that pre-existing cross-reactive memory T cells had joined the SARS-CoV-2 response. Balanced CD4/CD8 phenotypes were observed for clones contracting from day 15 to 85, whereas a bias towards CD4+ was observed for a second wave of clones expanding from day 15 to 37. SARS-CoV-2 specificity was not confirmed for the second-wave clones peaking on day 37. Only a couple of mild cases were covered in the study, and larger cohorts including severe cases with pre-infection samples were considered necessary.

CDR1 and CDR2 are drawn from the germline V gene (reference sequence): DFQATT, SNEGSKA. The CDR3 spans 14 residues, from the cysteine through the phenylalanine. Only the CDR3 DNA stays, 42 bases, in frame from base 1. Trimming accounts for 0 bases at V and 2 bases at J, while the number of junction bases matched to no gene is 4. PBMCs were isolated by Ficoll-Paque density gradient centrifugation. Rearrangement joined TRBV20-1 to TRBJ2-7; 7 nucleotides in the junction match TRBD1. The sequencing sample was made of PBMCs or a T cell subset sorted from them (not recorded which). This receptor was taken from an adult woman who had mild COVID-19 (a few samples of this study predate the infection). The sample titles of this study are shuffled in the database, so cell type and time point are left out; the donor was told from shared clones. The DNA sequence follows: TGCAGTGCTAGAGAGAACAGGGGAACCTACGAGCAGTACTTC. Its amino acids are CSARENRGTYEQYF.